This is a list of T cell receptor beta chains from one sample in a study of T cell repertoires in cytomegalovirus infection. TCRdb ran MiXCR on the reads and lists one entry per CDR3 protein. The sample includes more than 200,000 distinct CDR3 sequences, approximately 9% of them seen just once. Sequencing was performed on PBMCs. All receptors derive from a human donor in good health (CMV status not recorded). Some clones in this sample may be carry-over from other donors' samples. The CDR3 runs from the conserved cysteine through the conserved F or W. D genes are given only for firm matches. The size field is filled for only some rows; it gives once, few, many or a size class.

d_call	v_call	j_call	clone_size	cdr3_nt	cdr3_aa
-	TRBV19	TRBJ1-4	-	TGTGCCAGTAGTATTTTTGGGAATGAAAAACTGTTTTTT	CASSIFGNEKLFF
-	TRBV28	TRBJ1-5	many	TGTGCCAGCAGTTTAACGGCTCAGCCCCAGCATTTT	CASSLTAQPQHF
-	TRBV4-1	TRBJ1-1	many	TGCGCCAGCAGCCAAGGGGGCCTTATCGGTGGAGCTTTCTTT	CASSQGGLIGGAFF
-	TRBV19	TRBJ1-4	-	TGTGCCAGTACCCCGGGACAAGCAACTAATGAAAAACTGTTTTTT	CASTPGQATNEKLFF
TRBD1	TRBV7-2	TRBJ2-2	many	TGTGCCAGCAGCCCTACCGGGACAGAGAGGACCGGGGAGCTGTTTTTT	CASSPTGTERTGELFF
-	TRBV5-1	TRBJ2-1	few	TGCGCCAGCAGCTTGGGAGAGGGATTGAGGAATGAGCAGTTCTTC	CASSLGEGLRNEQFF
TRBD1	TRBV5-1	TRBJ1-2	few	TGCGCCAGCAGCCTTACGGGCGGGACAGGATATGGCTACACCTTC	CASSLTGGTGYGYTF
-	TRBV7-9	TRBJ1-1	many	TGTGCCAGCAGCGACACCACACAGGGAATGAACACTGAAGCTTTCTTT	CASSDTTQGMNTEAFF
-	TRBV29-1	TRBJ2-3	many	TGCAGCGTTGGACAGGGCACAGATACGCAGTATTTT	CSVGQGTDTQYF
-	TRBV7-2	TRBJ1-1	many	TGTGCCAGCAGCTTGACAGCCGGTATGAACACTGAAGCTTTCTTT	CASSLTAGMNTEAFF
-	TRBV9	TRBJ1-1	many	TGTGCCAGCAGCGGAGGACAGACGAACACTGAAGCTTTCTTT	CASSGGQTNTEAFF
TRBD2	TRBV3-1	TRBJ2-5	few	TGTGCCAGCAGTCAGGCTAGGGTAGCGGGGGTCGTAGAGACCCAGTACTTC	CASSQARVAGVVETQYF
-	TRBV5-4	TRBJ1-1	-	TGTGCCAGCCGATCGAAGAACACTGAAGCTTTCTTT	CASRSKNTEAFF
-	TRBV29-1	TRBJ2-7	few	TGCAGCGTTGGGGGACTTACCGAGCAGTACTTC	CSVGGLTEQYF
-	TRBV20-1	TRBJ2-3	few	TGCAGTGCTAGGGCCGGGACCCGAACCGCAGATACGCAGTATTTT	CSARAGTRTADTQYF
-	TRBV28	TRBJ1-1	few	TGTGCCAGCAGTTTCCGCCAGAAGGGGAAGGCTGAAGCTTTCTTT	CASSFRQKGKAEAFF
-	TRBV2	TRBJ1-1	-	TGTGCCACGAGAACGGGGGGGGGGCTCGGTGAAGCTTTCTTT	CATRTGGGLGEAFF
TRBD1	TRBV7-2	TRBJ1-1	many	TGTGCCAGCAGCTTAGAGTGGCAGGGGGCCGTTGGGGACACTGAAGCTTTCTTT	CASSLEWQGAVGDTEAFF
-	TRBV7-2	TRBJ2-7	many	TGTGCCAGCAGCTCAATCTACGAGCAGTACTTC	CASSSIYEQYF
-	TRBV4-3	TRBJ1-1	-	TGCGCCAGCAGCCAAGCTGGGAAAGGTGAAGCTTTCTTT	CASSQAGKGEAFF
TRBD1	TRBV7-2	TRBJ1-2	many	TGTGCCAGCAGCTTCGGGACAGGAGTGTCCACCTTC	CASSFGTGVSTF
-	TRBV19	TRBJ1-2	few	TGTGCCAGTAGTACGGGTCGAGCCACCTTC	CASSTGRATF
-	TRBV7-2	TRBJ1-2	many	TGTGCCAGCAGCTTACTGGTGAACACAGGCGGGCATGGCTACACCTTC	CASSLLVNTGGHGYTF
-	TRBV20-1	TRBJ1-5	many	TGCAGTGCCCTAATTCAGTTGGGCAAAAATCAGCCCCAGCATTTT	CSALIQLGKNQPQHF
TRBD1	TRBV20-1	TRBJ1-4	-	TGCAGTGCCTCTCGGGCAGACAGGGGAAATGAAAAACTGTTTTTT	CSASRADRGNEKLFF
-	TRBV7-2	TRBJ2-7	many	TGTGCCAGCAGCTCCCAGGGGGGACTCTACGAGCAGTACTTC	CASSSQGGLYEQYF
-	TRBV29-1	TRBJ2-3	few	TGCAGCGTTGCGGGACCTAGCACAGATACGCAGTATTTT	CSVAGPSTDTQYF
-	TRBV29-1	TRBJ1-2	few	TGCAGCGTTTCCGACCCTTTTTATGGCTACACCTTC	CSVSDPFYGYTF
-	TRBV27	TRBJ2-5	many	TGTGCCAGCAGTTTGGGACCAAGAGAAGAGACCCAGTACTTC	CASSLGPREETQYF
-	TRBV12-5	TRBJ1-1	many	TGTGCTAGTGGTTTGGACGGGACCAACACTGAAGCTTTCTTT	CASGLDGTNTEAFF
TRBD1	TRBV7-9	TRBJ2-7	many	TGTGCCAGCAGCTTAGGGACAGGGGGGGGCGAGCAGTACTTC	CASSLGTGGGEQYF
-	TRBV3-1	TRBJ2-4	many	TGTGCCAGCAGCCAAAGGGGGGTCGCGGCCAAAAACATTCAGTACTTC	CASSQRGVAAKNIQYF
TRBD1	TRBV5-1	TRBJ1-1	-	TGCGCCAGCAGCCCTGGGACAGTGAGCGCTGAAGCTTTCTTT	CASSPGTVSAEAFF
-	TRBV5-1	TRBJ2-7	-	TGCGCCAGCAGCTTTTCGGTTAGGAGCTCCTACGAGCAGTACTTC	CASSFSVRSSYEQYF
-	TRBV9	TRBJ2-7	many	TGTGCCAGCAGCACGGGGACAAACCCCCACTACGAGCAGTACTTC	CASSTGTNPHYEQYF
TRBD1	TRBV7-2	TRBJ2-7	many	TGTGCCAGCAGCTTAGGGACAGGGACGTCCTACGAGCAGTACTTC	CASSLGTGTSYEQYF
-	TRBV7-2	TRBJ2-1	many	TGTGCCACCGCAGGGGGGGTAGTGCGGGGCAATGAGCAGTTCTTC	CATAGGVVRGNEQFF
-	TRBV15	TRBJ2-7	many	TGTGCCACCAGCAGAGAGGGCTCCTACGAGCAGTACTTC	CATSREGSYEQYF
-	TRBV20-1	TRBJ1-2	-	TGCAGTGCTAGAAATCGGGGGGCGAGAAATGGCTACACCTTC	CSARNRGARNGYTF
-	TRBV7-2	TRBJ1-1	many	TGTGCCAGCAGCCCCGCCCAGGGGATGAACACTGAAGCTTTCTTT	CASSPAQGMNTEAFF
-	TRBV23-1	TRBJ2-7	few	TGCGCCATGTCCGGCAGGGCACACTCCTACGAGCAGTACTTC	CAMSGRAHSYEQYF
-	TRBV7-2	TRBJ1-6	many	TGTGCCAGCAGCTTAGTCAGGGCTGACCAGGGTTCACCCCTCCACTTT	CASSLVRADQGSPLHF
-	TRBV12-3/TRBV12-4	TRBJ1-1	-	TGTGCCAGCAGATACAGGGCCACTGAAGCTTTCTTT	CASRYRATEAFF
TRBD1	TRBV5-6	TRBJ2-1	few	TGTGCCAGCAGTTCCGGGACAGTCTACAATGAGCAGTTCTTC	CASSSGTVYNEQFF
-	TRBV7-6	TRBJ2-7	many	TGTGCCAGCAGCTTGGAGGGGAGAGGCTCCTACGAGCAGTACTTC	CASSLEGRGSYEQYF
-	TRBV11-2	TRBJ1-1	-	TGTGCCAGCAGCTTAGATCTCGGGACAACTATGAACACTGAAGCTTTCTTT	CASSLDLGTTMNTEAFF
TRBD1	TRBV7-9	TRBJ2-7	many	TGTGCCAGCAGCCCGTACGGGACAGGTAGCTCCTACGAGCAGTACTTC	CASSPYGTGSSYEQYF
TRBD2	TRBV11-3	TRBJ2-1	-	TGTGCCAGCAGCTGGGGGGGCGGGGGGCCCGATGAGCAGTTCTTC	CASSWGGGGPDEQFF
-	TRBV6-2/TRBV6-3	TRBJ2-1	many	TGTGCCAGCTCAAGGGACTCGTACTTTAATGAGCAGTTCTTC	CASSRDSYFNEQFF
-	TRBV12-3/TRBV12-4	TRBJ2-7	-	TGTGCCAGCAGTTTAATTGCGGCGGGGCACTCCTACGAGCAGTACTTC	CASSLIAAGHSYEQYF
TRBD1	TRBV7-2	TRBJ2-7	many	TGTGCCTCAAGGCGCCTTGGACAGGCCTACGAGCAGTACTTC	CASRRLGQAYEQYF
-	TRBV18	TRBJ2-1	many	TGTGCCAGCTCACCACCGAAGGGTACCACAGAGAGCTCCTACAATGAGCAGTTCTTC	CASSPPKGTTESSYNEQFF
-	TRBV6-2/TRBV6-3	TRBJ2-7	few	TGTGCCAGCAGCTCCACCTTCTACGAGCAGTACTTC	CASSSTFYEQYF